The source of this T cell receptor (beta chain) is a study of blood T cells in healthy people across ages. V shed 1 base and J shed 4 bases, with 13 bases lying between them. Germline V gives CDR1 SGHTA, CDR2 FQGNSA. The CDR3 has 15 residues. Primers used in a second PCR of roughly 6 to 11 cycles were a sample-barcoded 5' primer and a J-beta primer mix. TCRdb fed the 5' RACE reads into MiXCR, producing one record per CDR3 protein. This table holds roughly 900,000 distinct CDR3 sequences, about 30% found once. The source material was blood. This sequence joins TRBV7-2 and TRBJ2-5; D gene unclear. This clonotype was sampled from a woman aged 80 or over in good health. CDR3 sequence: CASSLVGVLGETQYF. In nucleotides, the CDR3 is TGTGCCAGCAGCTTAGTTGGAGTTTTGGGAGAGACCCAGTACTTC.